This T cell receptor beta chain derives from a study of CD8+ T cells in alopecia areata. Findings and limits, study-wide: Normal skin contains resident alphabeta T cells, and these are also sequenced in scalp samples.

As concerns this clone: Its antigen remains unidentified.

CDR1 and CDR2 (germline): SGDLS, YYNGEE. V lost 0 bases, J lost 4 bases, and 7 bases lay in between. The CDR3 totals 13 residues. cDNA prepared by RNA extraction and subsequent reverse transcription served as the template for sequencing. Produced via immunoSEQ multiplex PCR; TCRdb's table is partial and in-frame only. This table holds around 210,000 clones, just over 55% found once. It was from PBMCs that CD4+ and CD8+ T cells were sorted. The chain is built from TRBV9 and TRBJ1-1; no firm D call. This TCR derives from a human donor in good health. Sequenced material: CD8+ T cells sorted from blood. This CDR3 is CASSVGYVTEAFF. The CDR3 nucleotides are TGTGCCAGCAGCGTAGGATACGTCACTGAAGCTTTCTTT.